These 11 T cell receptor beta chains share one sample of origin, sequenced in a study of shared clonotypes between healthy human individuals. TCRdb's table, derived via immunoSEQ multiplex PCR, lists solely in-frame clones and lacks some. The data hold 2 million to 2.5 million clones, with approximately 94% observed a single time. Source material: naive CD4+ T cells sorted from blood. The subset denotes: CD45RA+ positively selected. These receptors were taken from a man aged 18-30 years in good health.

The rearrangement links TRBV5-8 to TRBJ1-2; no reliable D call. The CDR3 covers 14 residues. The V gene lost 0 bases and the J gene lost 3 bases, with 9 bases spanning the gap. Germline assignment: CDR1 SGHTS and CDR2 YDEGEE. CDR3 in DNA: TGTGCCAGCAGCTTGGTTACGACGGACTATGGCTACACCTTC. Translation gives CASSLVTTDYGYTF. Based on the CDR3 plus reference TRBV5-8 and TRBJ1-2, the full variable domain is EAGVTQSPTHLIKTRGQQATLRCSPISGHTSVYWYQQALGLGLQFLLWYDEGEERNRGNFPPRFSGRQFPNYSSELNVNALELEDSALYLCASSLVTTDYGYTFGSGTRLTVV.

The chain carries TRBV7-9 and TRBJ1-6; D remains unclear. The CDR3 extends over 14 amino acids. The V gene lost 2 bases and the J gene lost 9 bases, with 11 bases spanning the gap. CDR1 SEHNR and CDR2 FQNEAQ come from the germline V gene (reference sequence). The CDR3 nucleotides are TGTGCCAGCAGCTTAATTGTCGGGAGTTCACCCCTCCACTTT. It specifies CASSLIVGSSPLHF.

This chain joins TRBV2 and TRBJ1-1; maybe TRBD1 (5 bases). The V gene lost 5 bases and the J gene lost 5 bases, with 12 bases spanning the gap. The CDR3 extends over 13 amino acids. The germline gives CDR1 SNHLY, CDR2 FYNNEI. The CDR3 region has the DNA TGTGCCAGCAGTACGGACACAACGACTGAAGCTTTCTTT. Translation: CASSTDTTTEAFF.

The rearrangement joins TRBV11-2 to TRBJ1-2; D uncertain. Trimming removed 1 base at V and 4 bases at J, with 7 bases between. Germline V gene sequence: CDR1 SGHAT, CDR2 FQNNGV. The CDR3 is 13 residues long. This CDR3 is CASSLVDGYGYTF. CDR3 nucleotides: TGTGCCAGCAGCTTAGTCGACGGCTATGGCTACACCTTC.

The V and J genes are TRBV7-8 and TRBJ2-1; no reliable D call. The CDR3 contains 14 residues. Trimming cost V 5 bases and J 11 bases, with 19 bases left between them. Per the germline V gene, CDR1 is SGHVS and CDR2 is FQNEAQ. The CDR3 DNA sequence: TGTGCCAGCAGCCCGACAAGGCCCGCGGCGCAGCAGTTCTTC. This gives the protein CASSPTRPAAQQFF.

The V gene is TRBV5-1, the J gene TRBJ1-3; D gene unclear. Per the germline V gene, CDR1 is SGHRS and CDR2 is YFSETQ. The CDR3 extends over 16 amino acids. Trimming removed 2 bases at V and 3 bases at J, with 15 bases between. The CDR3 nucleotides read TGCGCCAGCAGCTTATGGACCGGTATGGTTGGAAACACCATATATTTT. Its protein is CASSLWTGMVGNTIYF.

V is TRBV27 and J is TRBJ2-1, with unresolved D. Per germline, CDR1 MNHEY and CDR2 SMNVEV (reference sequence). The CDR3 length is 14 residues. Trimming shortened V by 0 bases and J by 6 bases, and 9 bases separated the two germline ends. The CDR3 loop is CASSLSVESNEQFF. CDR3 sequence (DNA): TGTGCCAGCAGTTTATCGGTCGAATCCAATGAGCAGTTCTTC.

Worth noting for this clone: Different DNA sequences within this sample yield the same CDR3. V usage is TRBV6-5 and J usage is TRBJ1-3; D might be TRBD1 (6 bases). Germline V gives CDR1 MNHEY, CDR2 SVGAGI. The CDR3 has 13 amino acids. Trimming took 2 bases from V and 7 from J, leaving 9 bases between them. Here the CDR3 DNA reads TGTGCCAGCAGTTACACACAGGGTAACACCATATATTTT. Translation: CASSYTQGNTIYF.

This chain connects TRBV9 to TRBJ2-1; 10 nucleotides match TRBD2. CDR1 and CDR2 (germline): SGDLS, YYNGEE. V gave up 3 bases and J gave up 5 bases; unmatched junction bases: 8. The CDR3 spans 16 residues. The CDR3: CASSGRVAGGNNEQFF. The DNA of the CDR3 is TGTGCCAGCAGCGGAAGGGTAGCGGGGGGAAACAATGAGCAGTTCTTC.

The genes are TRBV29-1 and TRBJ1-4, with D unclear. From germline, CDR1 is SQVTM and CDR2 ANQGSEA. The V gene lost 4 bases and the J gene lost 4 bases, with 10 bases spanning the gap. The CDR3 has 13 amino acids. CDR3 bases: TGCAGCGTTGGCGGAGTAAATAATGAAAAACTGTTTTTT. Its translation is CSVGGVNNEKLFF.

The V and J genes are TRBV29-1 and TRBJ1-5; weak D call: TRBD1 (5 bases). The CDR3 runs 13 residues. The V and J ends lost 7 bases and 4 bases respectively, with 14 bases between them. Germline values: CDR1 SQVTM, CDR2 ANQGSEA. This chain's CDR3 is CSGGGGGNQPQHF. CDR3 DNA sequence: TGCAGCGGCGGGGGAGGAGGGAATCAGCCCCAGCATTTT.